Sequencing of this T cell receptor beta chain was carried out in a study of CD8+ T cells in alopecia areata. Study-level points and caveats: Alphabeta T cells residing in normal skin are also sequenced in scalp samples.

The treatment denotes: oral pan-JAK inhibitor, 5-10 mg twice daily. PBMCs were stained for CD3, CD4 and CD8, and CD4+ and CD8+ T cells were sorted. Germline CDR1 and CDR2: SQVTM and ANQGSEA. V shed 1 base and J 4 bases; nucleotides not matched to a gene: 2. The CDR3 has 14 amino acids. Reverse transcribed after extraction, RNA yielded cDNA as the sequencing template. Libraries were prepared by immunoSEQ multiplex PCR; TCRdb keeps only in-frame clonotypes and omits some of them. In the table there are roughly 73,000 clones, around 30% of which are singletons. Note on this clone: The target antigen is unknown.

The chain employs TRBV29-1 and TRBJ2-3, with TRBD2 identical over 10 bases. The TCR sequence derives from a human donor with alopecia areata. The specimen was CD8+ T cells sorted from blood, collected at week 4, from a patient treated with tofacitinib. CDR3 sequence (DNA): TGCAGCGTTGAAGGGACTAGCGGACCAGATACGCAGTATTTT. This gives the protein CSVEGTSGPDTQYF.